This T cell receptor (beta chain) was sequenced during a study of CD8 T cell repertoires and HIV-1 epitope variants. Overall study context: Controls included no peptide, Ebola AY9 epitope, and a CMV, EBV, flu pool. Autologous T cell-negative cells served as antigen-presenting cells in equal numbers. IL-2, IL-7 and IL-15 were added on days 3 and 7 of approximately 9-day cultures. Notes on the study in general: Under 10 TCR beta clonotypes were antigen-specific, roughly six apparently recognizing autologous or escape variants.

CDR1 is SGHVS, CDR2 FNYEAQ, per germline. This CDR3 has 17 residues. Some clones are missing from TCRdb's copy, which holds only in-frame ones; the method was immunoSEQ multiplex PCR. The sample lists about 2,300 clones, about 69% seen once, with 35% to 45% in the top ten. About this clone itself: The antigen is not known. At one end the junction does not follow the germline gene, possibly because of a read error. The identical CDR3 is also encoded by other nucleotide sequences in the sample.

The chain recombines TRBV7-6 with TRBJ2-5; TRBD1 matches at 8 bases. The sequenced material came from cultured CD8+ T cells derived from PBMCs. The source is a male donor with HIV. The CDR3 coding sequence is TGTGCCAGCAGCTTAGCCCGGGACAGGAGTGGGAGAGAGACCCAATACTTC. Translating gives CASSLARDRSGRETQYF. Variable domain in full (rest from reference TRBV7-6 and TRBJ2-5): GAGVSQSPRYKVTKRGQDVALRCDPISGHVSLYWYRQALGQGPEFLTYFNYEAQQDKSGLPNDRFSAERPEGSISTLTIQRTEQRDSAMYRCASSLARDRSGRETQYFGPGTRLLVL.